The present TCR beta chain was sequenced within a study of shared clonotypes between healthy human individuals. Findings and limits, study-wide: Researchers sampled only blood; tissue repertoires likely differ. Estimated richness values were generally larger in naive subsets than in memory subsets. Sharing across four donors was highest in naive CD4 (roughly 5%) and lowest in memory CD8 (around 0.4%).

Original handling: Junction-only immunoSEQ data arrived without quality scores, meaning filtering differed. Some clones are missing from TCRdb's copy, which holds only in-frame ones; the method was immunoSEQ multiplex PCR. The V and J calls and clone size were taken over from that table, and D and trimming were inferred from the DNA. Altogether 1.6 million or so clones are present, 96% being singletons, with the ten largest covering about 1%. Of note for this clone: No antigen is known for it.

This CDR3 comprises 14 residues. Deletions cut 1 base from V and 7 bases from J, with 13 bases between. Germline V CDR1 and CDR2: SGHDN, FVKESK. This TCR was recovered from a man under 40 in good health. The sample comprised naive CD4+ T cells sorted from blood. Subset specified: CD45RA+ positively selected. This rearrangement joins TRBV14 to TRBJ1-2, with a weak D call TRBD1 (6 bases). The CDR3 DNA follows: TGTGCCAGCAGCCAAGTTGGGGGGGCACGTGGCTACACCTTC. Encoded protein: CASSQVGGARGYTF.